A selection of T cell receptor beta chains follows, all from one sample in a study of blood T cell repertoires in COVID-19. Generated by immunoSEQ multiplex PCR, the TCRdb table keeps only in-frame clones and is missing some. Of 43,000 or so clones in the sample, roughly 80% are singletons; the top ten hold 6% to 7.5%. Sequenced input: peripheral blood. The receptors were gathered from a man aged 60 to 75 with active COVID-19. CDR3s include the opening cysteine and the closing phenylalanine or tryptophan. A D gene is named only where the DNA matches it firmly. Clone size is shown for a subset of rows, as once, few, many or a class of expanded clone.

v_gene	len	j_gene	abundance	d_gene	CDR3nt	CDR3aa
TRBV28	14	TRBJ2-5	NA	NA	TGTGCCAGCAGTCCCGACTCCCCCCAAGAGACCCAGTACTTC	CASSPDSPQETQYF
TRBV30	14	TRBJ2-3	few	NA	TGTGCCTGGAGGCCCAGCGGTAGCACAGATACGCAGTATTTT	CAWRPSGSTDTQYF
TRBV20-1	13	TRBJ2-3	NA	TRBD2	TGCAGTGCTAGTAGCGGGAACCCAGATACGCAGTATTTT	CSASSGNPDTQYF
TRBV2	17	TRBJ2-3	NA	TRBD2	TGTGCCAGCAGGCCGGGACTAGCGGGGGGGCCAGGAGATACGCAGTATTTT	CASRPGLAGGPGDTQYF
TRBV12-3/TRBV12-4	11	TRBJ1-2	few	NA	TGTGCCAGCAGTTCCCTTTATGGCTACACCTTC	CASSSLYGYTF
TRBV3-1/TRBV3-2	17	TRBJ1-4	NA	NA	TGTGCCAGCAGCCGAACTATTTACAGGGACCCTAATGAAAAACTGTTTTTT	CASSRTIYRDPNEKLFF
TRBV5-5	17	TRBJ1-4	once	TRBD1	TGTGCCAGCAGCTTGTTGTGGAAGGGGGCTATGGGGGAAAAACTGTTTTTT	CASSLLWKGAMGEKLFF
TRBV6-2/TRBV6-3	12	TRBJ1-6	NA	NA	TGTGCCAGCAGCAAGGACTCCCTGGCCCTCCACTTT	CASSKDSLALHF
TRBV28	13	TRBJ1-3	once	NA	TGTGCCAGCAGTCTGACAGGCGGAAACACCATATATTTT	CASSLTGGNTIYF
TRBV30	13	TRBJ1-2	few	TRBD1	TGTGCCTGGGGAGGGACAGGGCCATATGGCTACACCTTC	CAWGGTGPYGYTF
TRBV28	15	TRBJ1-5	NA	NA	TGTGCCAGCAGTTCTGAGGGGGGGGGCAATCAGCCCCAGCATTTT	CASSSEGGGNQPQHF
TRBV19	13	TRBJ2-5	NA	NA	TGTGCCAGTAGTATTGGGAGCGAAGAGACCCAGTACTTC	CASSIGSEETQYF
TRBV28	12	TRBJ2-3	once	NA	TGTGCCAGCAGACAATTCACAGATACGCAGTATTTT	CASRQFTDTQYF
TRBV7-2	13	TRBJ2-3	NA	NA	TGTGCCAGCAGCCCCATGGGCTCCGATACGCAGTATTTT	CASSPMGSDTQYF
TRBV11-2	15	TRBJ1-3	NA	NA	TGTGCCAGCAGCTTCCGTTCGACGGGAGGAAACACCATATATTTT	CASSFRSTGGNTIYF
TRBV4-1	17	TRBJ2-5	NA	NA	TGCGCCAGCAGCCAACCGGGCAGGGCCTCCCCCCAAGAGACCCAGTACTTC	CASSQPGRASPQETQYF
TRBV6-4	14	TRBJ2-2	NA	NA	TGTGCCAGCAGTTTGAGCGCAGTCGCCGGGGAGCTGTTTTTT	CASSLSAVAGELFF
TRBV7-2	17	TRBJ2-6	NA	TRBD1	TGTGCCAGCAGCTTAGGCGGGACAGGGTCCGGGGCCAACGTCCTGACTTTC	CASSLGGTGSGANVLTF
TRBV19	15	TRBJ1-2	once	TRBD1	TGTGCCAGTAGTATCTATGCAGGGGGCCGGTATGGCTACACCTTC	CASSIYAGGRYGYTF
TRBV28	14	TRBJ1-1	NA	TRBD1	TGTGCCAGTTCGGACAGGGCAGGGTACACTGAAGCTTTCTTT	CASSDRAGYTEAFF
TRBV30	10	TRBJ1-4	NA	NA	TGTGCCCGTTCCTTCCGATGGGGGCTTTTT	CARSFRWGLF
TRBV18	14	TRBJ1-1	once	TRBD1	TGTGCCAGCTCACCACGGACAGGGAGCACTGAAGCTTTCTTT	CASSPRTGSTEAFF
TRBV10-1	15	TRBJ2-5	NA	NA	TGCGCCAGCAGCCCCGGACAGACCTTCCAAGAGACCCAGTACTTC	CASSPGQTFQETQYF
TRBV29-1	11	TRBJ1-2	NA	NA	TGCAGCGCCACTGCTAACTATGGCTACACCTTC	CSATANYGYTF
TRBV6-1	13	TRBJ1-2	once	NA	TGTGCCAGCAGTGAACAGTTAAACTATGGCTACACCTTC	CASSEQLNYGYTF
TRBV28	13	TRBJ2-7	NA	TRBD1	TGTGCCAGCAGCCCAGGGGGCGGCTACGAGCAGTACTTC	CASSPGGGYEQYF
TRBV5-6	15	TRBJ2-5	NA	NA	TGTGCCAGCAGCCGGAGGAGATTGGGTCAAGAGACCCAGTACTTC	CASSRRRLGQETQYF
TRBV7-9	14	TRBJ2-7	NA	TRBD2	TGTGCCAGCAGCCCACTAGCGGGAGGATTTGAGCAGTACTTC	CASSPLAGGFEQYF
TRBV5-1	14	TRBJ2-7	few	TRBD1	TGCGCCAGCAGCTTCAGTGGGGACAGCTACGAGCAGTACTTC	CASSFSGDSYEQYF
TRBV5-6	16	TRBJ1-4	NA	TRBD1	TGTGCCAGCAGCTTGGGGACAGGGGGCTATAGTGAAAAACTGTTTTTT	CASSLGTGGYSEKLFF
TRBV5-4	13	TRBJ2-2	NA	NA	TGTGCCAGCAGTTCCACCCGCGGCGGGGAGCTGTTTTTT	CASSSTRGGELFF
TRBV7-9	16	TRBJ2-1	NA	TRBD1	TGTGCCAGCAGCTTAGTCCCGGGACAGGGGAGCAATGAGCAGTTCTTC	CASSLVPGQGSNEQFF
TRBV5-6	14	TRBJ2-5	NA	NA	TGTGCCAGCAGCTTGACAGCCAACCAAGAGACCCAGTACTTC	CASSLTANQETQYF
TRBV15	14	TRBJ2-3	NA	NA	TGTGCCACCAGCAGCGGGACGGGGGAAGATACGCAGTATTTT	CATSSGTGEDTQYF
TRBV28	15	TRBJ1-1	NA	NA	TGTGCCAGCAGCCCGGCGGGGGTCTCAAACACTGAAGCTTTCTTT	CASSPAGVSNTEAFF
TRBV4-2	13	TRBJ2-5	NA	NA	TGTGCCAGCAGCCAAGTACGGGAAGAGACCCAGTACTTC	CASSQVREETQYF
TRBV7-3	15	TRBJ2-5	once	TRBD2	TGTGCCAGCAGCCTACTAGCGGGGCCCAAAGAGACCCAGTACTTC	CASSLLAGPKETQYF
TRBV30	15	TRBJ1-5	few	NA	TGTGCCTGGAGTCGTGAAGGGGGTAGCAATCAGCCCCAGCATTTT	CAWSREGGSNQPQHF
TRBV7-2	15	TRBJ2-7	once	NA	TGTGCCAGCAGCGGCCGGGACACAGCCTCCTACGAGCAGTACTTC	CASSGRDTASYEQYF
TRBV4-1	16	TRBJ1-5	NA	TRBD1	TGCGCCAGCAGCCAAGGGGACAGGGGGGGAGGTCAGCCCCAGCATTTT	CASSQGDRGGGQPQHF
TRBV4-3	14	TRBJ1-1	NA	NA	TGCGCCAGCAGCCAAGTTGAGGGATCCACTGAAGCTTTCTTT	CASSQVEGSTEAFF
TRBV27	15	TRBJ2-1	NA	NA	TGTGCCAGCAGTTGGCAAGCGGAGCTCTACAATGAGCAGTTCTTC	CASSWQAELYNEQFF
TRBV28	13	TRBJ1-2	NA	TRBD1	TGTGCCAGCAGTGCGCGACAGGGCGGGGGCTACACCTTC	CASSARQGGGYTF
TRBV5-1	15	TRBJ2-3	NA	NA	TGCGCCAGCAGCTTGGGGGACATAAGCACAGATACGCAGTATTTT	CASSLGDISTDTQYF
TRBV21-1	18	TRBJ2-5	once	NA	TGTGCCAGCAGCTCCAAGCGGGGGGTCACAAGGGTCCAAGAGACCCAGTACTTC	CASSSKRGVTRVQETQYF
TRBV24-1	13	TRBJ2-3	NA	NA	TGTGCCACGGGGGAGGATAACACAGATACGCAGTATTTT	CATGEDNTDTQYF
TRBV29-1	14	TRBJ2-7	NA	TRBD1	TGCAGCGTTGAAGAGGGACAGGGGGCTGGGGAGCAGTACTTC	CSVEEGQGAGEQYF